A selection of T cell receptor beta chains follows, all from one sample in a study of beta chain features in type 1 diabetes. Clones were read by immunoSEQ multiplex PCR, and TCRdb kept only the in-frame ones, dropping some. The sample has about 340,000 clones, approximately 12% seen once; the top ten hold around 0.016%. Sequencing used naive CD4+ T cells from blood. Source of these receptors: a woman between 18 and 29 years old with type 1 diabetes. CDR3s include the opening cysteine and the closing phenylalanine or tryptophan. Fields, in order: J gene, clone size, D gene, V gene, CDR3 DNA, CDR3 protein. The D gene is left open where the match is weak. Some rows have no size entry. The others give once, few or many, or a class for an expanded clone.

TRBJ1-2	.	.	TRBV28	TGTGCCAGCAGGGAAACAGTATCCGCAAACTATGGCTACACCTTC	CASRETVSANYGYTF
TRBJ1-5	few	.	TRBV23-1	TGCGCCAGCAGTCAGCGGAGACGCCTCTATAGCAATCAGCCCCAGCATTTT	CASSQRRRLYSNQPQHF
TRBJ1-2	.	TRBD1	TRBV5-6	TGTGCCAGCAGCTTGGTCGGGACAGATGATCTCTATGGCTACACCTTC	CASSLVGTDDLYGYTF
TRBJ1-1	.	.	TRBV6-6	TGTGCCAGCAGTCCTCAGGGTAGGGGAATGAACACTGAAGCTTTCTTT	CASSPQGRGMNTEAFF
TRBJ2-3	.	TRBD2	TRBV11-3	TGTGCCAGCAGCCCCTTGGGTGCCTCAGGGTCGCTAGCGGGTACTCATACGCAGTATTTT	CASSPLGASGSLAGTHTQYF
TRBJ2-3	.	.	TRBV11-2	TGTGCCAGCAGCTTGTCTGGGGGCCGCCGCATCCCGTATTTT	CASSLSGGRRIPYF
TRBJ2-7	few	.	TRBV27	TGTGCCAGCACCCATAGGGGAAGCTCAGGGGCCGCCACCGAGCAGTACTTC	CASTHRGSSGAATEQYF
TRBJ2-1	few	TRBD2	TRBV30	TGTGCCTGGCAAGGGACTAGTTCGTCCAATGAGCAGTTCTTC	CAWQGTSSSNEQFF
TRBJ2-1	few	TRBD2	TRBV11-2	TGTGCCAGCAGCTTAGTTAAAAGCGGGAGCTCCTACAATGAGCAGTTCTTC	CASSLVKSGSSYNEQFF
TRBJ1-1	few	TRBD1	TRBV7-2	TGTGCCAGCAGCTTAGGGGGGACAGGTTTGGCTTTCTTT	CASSLGGTGLAFF
TRBJ1-1	.	.	TRBV6-5	TGTGCCAGCAGTTCCCCAGGGAACACTGAAGCTTTCTTT	CASSSPGNTEAFF
TRBJ2-3	few	.	TRBV27	TGTGCCAGCAGTACGTCAATTAGCGGAATCTCCACAGATACGCAGTATTTT	CASSTSISGISTDTQYF
TRBJ1-1	few	.	TRBV5-4	TGTGCCAGCAGCCCCGGACAAACGCGGGCTTTCTTT	CASSPGQTRAFF
TRBJ1-2	few	.	TRBV28	TGTGCCAGCAGTTCCGTGGGCCAAAGATTAAACTATGGCTACACCTTC	CASSSVGQRLNYGYTF
TRBJ2-1	few	.	TRBV18	TGTGCCAGCTCACCTCAGAGCGGAACAACCTACAATGAGCAGTTCTTC	CASSPQSGTTYNEQFF
TRBJ2-1	few	TRBD1	TRBV11-2	TGTGCCAGCAACCCAGGGGACAGGGGCTGGAATGAGCAGTTCTTC	CASNPGDRGWNEQFF
TRBJ2-3	.	TRBD2	TRBV4-3	TGCGCCAGCAGCCAAGATCTCCCCGGGACTAGAGCAGATACGCAGTATTTT	CASSQDLPGTRADTQYF
TRBJ2-7	few	TRBD2	TRBV10-3	TGTGCCATCAGTGAGGGACTAGCGGGAGGGCCGCAGTACTTC	CAISEGLAGGPQYF
TRBJ2-7	.	TRBD2	TRBV7-8	TGTGCCAGCAGCTTAGGAGGAATAGGGGGACTAGCCCTTTCCTACGAGCAGTACTTC	CASSLGGIGGLALSYEQYF
TRBJ1-1	.	TRBD1	TRBV5-1	TGCGCCAGCAGCCATACAGAGGGGGCCACTGAAGCTTTCTTT	CASSHTEGATEAFF
TRBJ2-5	few	.	TRBV21-1	TGTGCCAGCAGCAAATGGGAGCGGGAGGACCAAGAGACCCAGTACTTC	CASSKWEREDQETQYF
TRBJ2-3	.	TRBD2	TRBV7-9	TGTGCCAGCAGCCCCCGGGTAGCGGGAAGCACAGATACGCAGTATTTT	CASSPRVAGSTDTQYF
TRBJ2-6	.	.	TRBV29-1	TGCAGCGGGGGGGACGCCAACTCTGGGGCCAACGTCCTGACTTTC	CSGGDANSGANVLTF
TRBJ2-1	few	.	TRBV20-1	TGCAGTGCTAGAGTTGGGCCAGGGCAGTTCTTC	CSARVGPGQFF
TRBJ2-2	few	TRBD2	TRBV30	TGTGCCTGGAGTCGGGGGGCCGGGGAGCTGTTTTTT	CAWSRGAGELFF
TRBJ2-1	.	TRBD2	TRBV4-1	TGCGCCAGCAGCCACGGACTAGCGGGGATACTGTACAATGAGCAGTTCTTC	CASSHGLAGILYNEQFF
TRBJ2-7	.	TRBD2	TRBV11-2	TGTGCCAGCAGCGTTCGGACTAGCGGGCAAGGCGCCGAGCAGTACTTC	CASSVRTSGQGAEQYF
TRBJ1-3	.	.	TRBV18	TGTGCCAGCTCACCGTTTGACAGTACCTCTGGAAACACCATATATTTT	CASSPFDSTSGNTIYF
TRBJ1-1	few	.	TRBV6-1	TGTGCCACCGCGTTGGCAGGTGAGAACACTGAAGCTTTCTTT	CATALAGENTEAFF
TRBJ1-1	few	.	TRBV18	TGTGCCAGCTCACCCGGGTATTGGGGGGCTGAAGCTTTCTTT	CASSPGYWGAEAFF
TRBJ2-3	.	.	TRBV9	TGTGCCAGCAGCGTAGACGTAGCAGCAGATACGCAGTATTTT	CASSVDVAADTQYF
TRBJ2-1	few	TRBD2	TRBV7-9	TGTGCCAGCAGCCCAGGACTAGCGGGAGCGAATGAGCAGTTCTTC	CASSPGLAGANEQFF
TRBJ1-2	few	TRBD1	TRBV19	TGTGCCAGTAGTCGGTTGGGGACAGCGAACTATGGCTACACCTTC	CASSRLGTANYGYTF
TRBJ2-1	few	TRBD2	TRBV4-3	TGCGCCAGCAGCCAAGGGGCTAGCGGGACTGGTGAGCAGTTCTTC	CASSQGASGTGEQFF
TRBJ1-2	few	.	TRBV30	TGTGCCTGGAGTGGATCGGGGGGCTACACCTTC	CAWSGSGGYTF
TRBJ2-1	few	.	TRBV30	TGTGCCTGGAGCCACACCAGGGAATTTGGGCAGTTCTTC	CAWSHTREFGQFF
TRBJ2-1	few	TRBD2	TRBV5-1	TGCGCCAGCAGCCAAGGGACTAGCGGCCACAATGAGCAGTTCTTC	CASSQGTSGHNEQFF
TRBJ2-1	.	.	TRBV13	TGTGCCAGCAGCGTCTCAGGTTGGGGCAGCTCCTACAATGAGCAGTTCTTC	CASSVSGWGSSYNEQFF
TRBJ2-3	few	TRBD2	TRBV4-3	TGCGCCAGCAGCCAAGAGACTAGCCGTTACACAGATACGCAGTATTTT	CASSQETSRYTDTQYF
TRBJ2-4	few	TRBD1	TRBV7-9	TGTGCCAGCAGCTTTGAGGGGGCAGCCAAAAACATTCAGTACTTC	CASSFEGAAKNIQYF
TRBJ2-2	.	TRBD1	TRBV5-4	TGTGCCAGCAGCTTTCGGGGCAGGGGGCGATCCGGGGAGCTGTTTTTT	CASSFRGRGRSGELFF
TRBJ2-3	few	TRBD2	TRBV6-6	TGTGCCAGCACCCTTCGTCTCGCGGCGGGAGCAGATACGCAGTATTTT	CASTLRLAAGADTQYF
TRBJ2-6	few	.	TRBV21-1	TGTGCCAGCCCCGCGGGACAGACCTCTGGGGCCAACGTCCTGACTTTC	CASPAGQTSGANVLTF
TRBJ2-1	few	.	TRBV25-1	TGTGCCAGCAGTGAGCCTGCCGCCCTAGCAGAGTTCTTC	CASSEPAALAEFF
TRBJ2-3	few	.	TRBV11-3	TGTGCCAGCAGGGAGGGCGCAGCAGATACGCAGTATTTT	CASREGAADTQYF
TRBJ2-5	few	TRBD2	TRBV28	TGTGCCAGCAGTTCACAGACTAGCGGGATAGAGACCCAGTACTTC	CASSSQTSGIETQYF
TRBJ1-1	few	.	TRBV29-1	TGCAGCGTTGTGGAGCAGAACACTGAAGCTTTCTTT	CSVVEQNTEAFF
TRBJ1-2	.	.	TRBV2	TGTGCCAGCAGTGAATCCGGGTATGGCTACACCTTC	CASSESGYGYTF